A single sample gave rise to the 8 T cell receptor beta chains below, sequenced in a study of CD8+CD57+ T cells in acquired aplastic anemia. Patients chosen for sequencing had CD8+CD57+ cells that had expanded, as shown by flow cytometry. Profiling of TCR beta VDJ combinations and CDR3 sequences used genomic DNA as template. Via MiXCR, TCRdb re-called the reads, giving one row per CDR3 protein. The sample consists of 170,000 or so distinct CDR3 sequences, roughly 63% of them appearing once. Sequencing input: sorted CD4+, CD8+, or CD8+CD57+ T cells (not recorded which) from PBMCs. The receptor source for this set is a human donor with aplastic anemia.

The V gene is TRBV29-1, the J gene TRBJ2-7; the match to TRBD2 covers 7 bases. The length of the CDR3 is 14 residues. CDR1 is SQVTM and CDR2 is ANQGSEA in the germline V gene. Trimming took 0 bases from V and 4 from J; bases not matched to a gene: 6. CDR3 protein: CSVEDQQGGYEQYF. DNA of the CDR3: TGCAGCGTTGAAGATCAGCAGGGAGGGTACGAGCAGTACTTC.

V and J are TRBV7-3 and TRBJ2-5; D call uncertain. From germline, CDR1 is SGHTA and CDR2 FQGTGA. The CDR3 sequence is 16 residues long. Trimming took off 3 bases at V and 2 bases at J, with 16 bases between the two ends. The CDR3 loop reads CASSLGRGYGQETQYF. CDR3 coding DNA: TGTGCCAGCAGCTTGGGTCGAGGTTACGGTCAAGAGACCCAGTACTTC. The full variable domain, in which reference TRBV7-3 and TRBJ2-5 provide the parts outside the CDR3, is GAGVSQTPSNKVTEKGKYVELRCDPISGHTALYWYRQSLGQGPEFLIYFQGTGAADDSGLPNDRFFAVRPEGSVSTLKIQRTERGDSAVYLCASSLGRGYGQETQYFGPGTRLLVL.

As to this clonotype: Its ends do not fully match the called genes, so a read error is possible. The chain recombines TRBV29-1 with TRBJ2-1, with a weak D call TRBD1 (6 bases). Germline loops: CDR1 SQVTM, CDR2 ANQGSEA. CDR3 length equals 13 residues. The CDR3 DNA follows: TGCATCGTGACGGGGAAAGGGGGTGATGAGCAGCTCTTC. It specifies CIVTGKGGDEQLF.

Only a few counts were recorded for this clonotype. V is TRBV7-2 and J is TRBJ2-5; D might be TRBD2 (7 bases). Trimming removed 1 base from V and 2 bases from J, with 29 bases in between. CDR3 length: 21 residues. The V gene's germline CDR1 is SGHTA and CDR2 FQGNSA. CDR3 sequence: CASSLERVPGGRIASQETQYF. The DNA of the CDR3 is TGTGCCAGCAGCTTAGAGAGGGTGCCCGGGGGGCGCATCGCGTCTCAAGAGACCCAGTACTTC.

The gene calls are TRBV15 and TRBJ2-1; D is possibly TRBD2 (6 bases). V lost 5 bases and J lost 9, with 11 bases in between. Per germline, CDR1 LNHNV and CDR2 YYDKDF (reference sequence). The CDR3 has 12 amino acids. The CDR3 is CATSGDWSEQFF. The CDR3 DNA reads as TGTGCCACCAGCGGGGACTGGAGTGAGCAGTTCTTC.

This chain uses TRBV19 with TRBJ2-7; the D is unclear. The V gene's germline CDR1 is LNHDA and CDR2 SQIVND (reference sequence). V lost 9 bases to trimming and J lost 2 bases, with 20 bases between them. The CDR3 covers 15 residues. The CDR3: CASRDPTTRPYEQYF. CDR3 bases: TGTGCCAGCCGCGATCCCACGACACGGCCCTACGAGCAGTACTTC.

As for this clonotype: At one end the junction does not follow the germline gene, possibly because of a read error. This chain links TRBV10-3 with TRBJ2-1; 16 nucleotides align to TRBD2. Germline CDR1 and CDR2: ENHRY and SYGVKD. The CDR3 covers 14 residues. DNA for the CDR3: TGTGCCATCACAGGGACTAGCGGGAGGGACGAGCAATTCTTC. This gives the protein CAITGTSGRDEQFF.

CDR3 sequence (DNA): TGTGCCAGCAGCACGGGACGGACCTACGAGCAGTACTTC. Its protein product is CASSTGRTYEQYF. The chain has TRBV11-2 and TRBJ2-7; D assignment may be TRBD1 or TRBD2 (5 bases each). The CDR3 has 13 residues. The germline gives CDR1 SGHAT, CDR2 FQNNGV. V was pared by 5 bases and J by 2 bases, with 10 bases between.